The present entry profiles one T cell receptor beta chain with its context. Antigen specificity is unknown. The entry originates in a study of T cell responses to AZD1222 COVID-19 vaccine. Sequenced by immunoSEQ multiplex PCR; TCRdb stores in-frame clones only, minus some. The sample lists approximately 100,000 clones; just under 90% were seen once. Study outcomes and limitations: The study identified only 6 or 7 AZD1222 recipients as seropositive at baseline. White British people made up most donors, females outnumbered males, and clonal diversity was possibly underestimated. Elevations in Spike-specific TCR breadth and depth followed administration of two AZD1222 doses.

This TCR derives from an adult in good health. Sequenced here: peripheral blood, sampled on day 0 of AZD1222 vaccination.

The CDR3 sequence is CASSQVLVTAGALYGYTF. The CDR3 DNA reads TGCGCCAGCAGCCAAGTACTGGTAACGGCGGGTGCTCTCTATGGCTACACCTTC. The V call is TRBV4-1, the J call TRBJ1-2; no clear D gene. Germline V gene lookup returns CDR1 MGHRA and CDR2 YSYEKL. CDR3 length: 18 amino acids. The V end lost 1 base, the J end lost 4 bases, and 22 bases lay between the germline ends.